The 7 T cell receptor delta chains below come from one sample, sequenced in a study of Vδ1+ human thymocytes. The study, taken as a whole, reports: In the thymus, TRG and TRD repertoires looked highly polyclonal with Gaussian CDR3 lengths.

These receptors' targets are unknown. Extracted RNA was reverse transcribed into cDNA. The CDR3 regions were amplified by multiplex PCR from V-gene primers to a constant-region primer. TCRdb reanalysed the multiplex PCR reads via CATT. The sample lists more than 45,000 delta-chain clones; about 15% were seen once. The sample was Vdelta1+ gamma-delta thymocytes from the thymus. Subset here: FACS-sorted CD3+ TCRalphabeta- TCRVdelta1+ TCRVdelta2- thymocytes. The receptors originated from a girl in the first two years of life who had congenital heart surgery.

A few counts support this clone. This chain joins TRDV1 and TRDJ1; perhaps TRDD2 as D (7 bases). Trimming cost V 5 bases and J 0 bases, with 25 bases left between them. The CDR3 contains 19 residues. Germline CDR1 reads TSWWSYY; CDR2 reads QGS. The CDR3 reads CALGNFPTPMGAHTDKLIF. In DNA, the CDR3 is TGTGCTCTTGGGAACTTTCCTACCCCAATGGGGGCTCACACCGATAAACTCATCTTT.

V gene TRDV2 combines with J gene TRDJ1, with 10 nucleotides matching TRDD3. Germline lookup yields CDR1 GEAIGNYY and CDR2 EKD. V trimming: 0 bases; J trimming: 0 bases; junction bases outside the gene matches: 18. The CDR3 runs 21 residues. The CDR3 DNA follows: TGTGCCTGTGACACCCATATCGGGGGATACGCAAGAGTTGGAGACACCGATAAACTCATCTTT. This sequence encodes CACDTHIGGYARVGDTDKLIF.

Worth noting for this clone: The identical CDR3 is also encoded by other nucleotide sequences in the sample. The V gene is TRDV2, the J gene TRDJ1; 8 bases match TRDD3. V lost 0 bases and J lost 0; bases outside the gene matches: 20. The CDR3 is 21 amino acids. CDR1 and CDR2 from the germline V gene are GEAIGNYY and EKD. The CDR3 nucleotides are TGTGCCTGTGACACCGGTCCGTGGGAGCCATGTGGGATACGGTACACCGATAAACTCATCTTT. As protein: CACDTGPWEPCGIRYTDKLIF.

The chain joins TRDV1 to TRDJ1; 13 bases agree with TRDD3. Trimming took 1 base from V and 2 from J; bases not matched to a gene: 22. The CDR3 has 23 amino acids. Germline V gene lookup returns CDR1 TSWWSYY and CDR2 QGS. The DNA of the CDR3 is TGTGCTCTTGGGGAACGACCCCCTACGAATACTGGGGGATACGACCTTATGACCGATAAACTCATCTTT. This codes for CALGERPPTNTGGYDLMTDKLIF.

This clone was counted between two and nine times. The chain links TRDV2 to TRDJ1, with TRDD3 matching 8 bases. Germline CDR1 and CDR2: GEAIGNYY and EKD. This CDR3 has 17 amino acids. The junction had 15 bases not matched to a gene; V was cut back by 7 bases and J by 0 bases. CDR3 sequence (DNA): TGTGCCTGCTCTTACTCTGGGGATACTAAATACACCGATAAACTCATCTTT. Protein product: CACSYSGDTKYTDKLIF.

This clone was counted only a few times. V and J are TRDV1 and TRDJ1; 10 bases are a match to TRDD3. Per germline, CDR1 TSWWSYY and CDR2 QGS. V lost 5 bases, J lost 4 bases, and 28 bases stayed unmatched. The CDR3 extends over 22 amino acids. For the CDR3, the DNA is TGTGCTCTTGGGCACCGGGGGCTTCCTACGGCGAGGTTTACTGGGGGATTCGATAAACTCATCTTT. It translates to CALGHRGLPTARFTGGFDKLIF.

V and J are TRDV1 and TRDJ1; 9 nucleotides agree with TRDD3. V lost 6 bases to trimming and J lost 0 bases; unmatched junction nucleotides: 44. The CDR3 covers 28 residues. Germline lookup yields CDR1 TSWWSYY and CDR2 QGS. DNA of the CDR3: TGTGCTCTTGGAGCCGCAGATCCTTCCTTCCCCGGCAAAATCTCCGCTGGGGGATTAGCTCGGTACACCGATAAACTCATCTTT. Translated: CALGAADPSFPGKISAGGLARYTDKLIF.